This T cell receptor beta chain was sequenced for a study of cytomegalovirus exposure and HLA in healthy donors. Points from the study as a whole: Researchers reported from a later analysis that most CMV-associated TCR beta chains appeared HLA-restricted. What a later analysis showed was that several of the most significant clusters appeared linked to common viral pathogens.

The study ran its PCR with 60 Vbeta and 13 Jbeta primers. Libraries were prepared by immunoSEQ multiplex PCR; TCRdb keeps only in-frame clonotypes and omits some of them. The sample lists about 130,000 clones, roughly three quarters seen once, with roughly 2% in the top ten. Donors sampled were nominally healthy, though unrecorded immune exposures were likely. CDR1 SGDLS and CDR2 YYNGEE come from the germline V gene. Trimming stripped 4 bases from V and 5 bases from J, with 13 bases between. This CDR3 spans 13 amino acids. Details on this clone: Its antigen is currently unknown.

This receptor was identified in a man between 25 and 39 years old in good health and CMV-seronegative. The sample taken for sequencing was PBMCs. The chain is built from TRBV9 and TRBJ2-7; D unresolved. The CDR3 coding sequence is TGTGCCAGCAGCCAGTATTCGACAAACGAGCAGTACTTC. Amino acids: CASSQYSTNEQYF.